The T cell receptor beta chain under discussion was sequenced for a study of cytomegalovirus exposure and HLA in healthy donors. A multiplex PCR was run with 60 Vbeta primers and 13 Jbeta primers. Sequencing used immunoSEQ multiplex PCR; TCRdb keeps in-frame clones, though not all of them. The top ten hold 20% to 25% of the sample, which has approximately 30,000 clones, more than 60% seen once. This CDR3 is built from 16 residues. Germline CDR1 is LGHNA and CDR2 is YNFKEQ. Trimming shortened V by 0 bases and J by 4 bases, and 15 bases separated the two germline ends. V usage is TRBV4-2 and J usage is TRBJ1-1; D may be TRBD1 (6 bases). Material for sequencing was PBMCs. The clonotype comes from a man between 50 and 59 years old in good health and CMV-seropositive. CDR3: CASSQESMGAGTEAFF. Written as DNA, the CDR3 is TGTGCCAGCAGCCAAGAGTCGATGGGGGCGGGCACTGAAGCTTTCTTT.